Listed here are 7 T cell receptor beta chains from one sample, sequenced in a study of T cell changes during pregnancy in multiple sclerosis (dated 2019 in TCRdb). Library prep was done by the immunoSEQ multiplex PCR assay. TCRdb holds this immuneACCESS table with in-frame rearrangements only. Some clones are missing; in checked studies, unresolved V genes explain under half, and the rest has no known cause. The sample table shows some 60,000 clones, and almost 95% are seen once. The ten biggest clones cover approximately 0.85% of the sample. The sequenced sample was peripheral blood, obtained in the first trimester of pregnancy. Source of these receptors: a female donor with multiple sclerosis, enrolled in a pregnancy study.

This clone has just a few counts. The J gene is TRBJ2-1, the V gene TRBV5-5; D is possibly TRBD2 (6 bases). CDR3 length: 18 residues. With 4 bases removed from V and 4 bases from J, the gap between germline ends came to 24 bases. Looked up from germline, CDR1 is SGHKS and CDR2 is YYEKEE (reference sequence). This CDR3 reads CASSPALGSGGPYNEQFF. CDR3 sequence (DNA): TGTGCCAGCAGCCCCGCATTAGGATCCGGGGGACCTTACAATGAGCAGTTCTTC.

The chain recombines TRBV11-2 with TRBJ2-2; D unclear. Germline CDR1 and CDR2: SGHAT and FQNNGV. The CDR3 spans 14 residues. V lost 4 bases and J lost 0, with 6 bases in between. In DNA, the CDR3 is TGTGCCAGCAGCTACCTATCGAACACCGGGGAGCTGTTTTTT. Translated: CASSYLSNTGELFF.

The V call is TRBV15, the J call TRBJ2-1; D uncertain. V lost 1 base and J lost 10, with 17 bases in between. The CDR3 is 15 residues long. Germline V gene lookup returns CDR1 LNHNV and CDR2 YYDKDF (reference sequence). CDR3 in DNA: TGTGCCACCAGCAGAGGCAAAACCAGAGACACCGAGCAGTTCTTC. Its translation: CATSRGKTRDTEQFF.

The chain recombines TRBV2 with TRBJ2-5, with TRBD1 identical over 7 bases. Germline values: CDR1 SNHLY, CDR2 FYNNEI. V gave up 2 bases and J gave up 4 bases; unmatched junction bases: 7. There are 15 residues in the CDR3. CDR3 amino acids: CASSENSGGAETQYF. In DNA, the CDR3 is TGTGCCAGCAGTGAAAACTCAGGGGGTGCAGAGACCCAGTACTTC.

The chain joins TRBV6-6 to TRBJ2-1, with 9 bases identical to TRBD1. The J segment lost 4 bases and the V segment lost 5 bases, leaving 9 bases of the junction unmatched. The CDR3 contains 16 residues. Germline V lookup: CDR1 MNHNY, CDR2 SVGAGI (reference sequence). CDR3 region: CASSRGQGRGYNEQFF. Written as DNA, the CDR3 is TGTGCCAGCAGTCGAGGACAGGGGCGAGGGTACAATGAGCAGTTCTTC.

The V call is TRBV10-3, the J call TRBJ2-7; 9 bases are a match to TRBD1. V lost 6 bases, J lost 3 bases, and 3 bases stayed unmatched. The CDR3 consists of 13 residues. Germline CDR1 reads ENHRY; CDR2 reads SYGVKD. The CDR3 DNA reads as TGTGCCATCAGGGACAGGGGTAGCTACGAGCAGTACTTC. This encodes CAIRDRGSYEQYF.

This chain joins TRBV6-4 and TRBJ2-3, with TRBD1 as a possible D gene (6 bases). Trimming stripped 4 bases from V and 1 base from J, with 6 bases between. This CDR3 has 13 amino acids. Germline V gene data show CDR1 as MRHNA and CDR2 as SNTAGT. The CDR3 nucleotides are TGTGCCAGCAGTGGGACAGGCACAGATACGCAGTATTTT. Translated, it gives CASSGTGTDTQYF.